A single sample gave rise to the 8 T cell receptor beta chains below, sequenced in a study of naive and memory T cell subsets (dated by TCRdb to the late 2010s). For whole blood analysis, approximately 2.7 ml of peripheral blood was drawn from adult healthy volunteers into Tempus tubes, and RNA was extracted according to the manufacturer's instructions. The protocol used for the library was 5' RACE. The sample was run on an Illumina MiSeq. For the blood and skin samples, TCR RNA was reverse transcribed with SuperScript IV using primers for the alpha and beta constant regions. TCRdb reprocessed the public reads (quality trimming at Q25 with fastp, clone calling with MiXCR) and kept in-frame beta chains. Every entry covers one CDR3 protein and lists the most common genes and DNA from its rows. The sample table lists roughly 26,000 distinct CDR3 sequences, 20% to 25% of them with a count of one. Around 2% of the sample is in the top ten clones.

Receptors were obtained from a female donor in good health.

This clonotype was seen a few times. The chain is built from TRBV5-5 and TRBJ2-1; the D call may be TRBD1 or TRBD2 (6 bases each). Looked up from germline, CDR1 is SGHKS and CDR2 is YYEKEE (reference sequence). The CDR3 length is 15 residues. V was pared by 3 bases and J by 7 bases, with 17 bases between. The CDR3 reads CASSSGAGSKNEQFF. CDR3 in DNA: TGTGCCAGCAGCTCGGGGGCCGGGTCCAAAAATGAGCAGTTCTTC.

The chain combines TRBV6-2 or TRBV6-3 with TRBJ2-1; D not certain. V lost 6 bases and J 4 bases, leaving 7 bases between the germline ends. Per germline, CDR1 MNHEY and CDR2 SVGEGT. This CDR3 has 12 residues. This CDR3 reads CASSPHYNEQFF. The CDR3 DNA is TGTGCCAGCAGCCCTCATTACAATGAGCAGTTCTTC.

The CDR3 coding sequence is TGTGCCAGCAGCCTACCGGGACCCTACGAGCAGTACTTC. Translation: CASSLPGPYEQYF. The genes are TRBV7-2 and TRBJ2-7; D is perhaps TRBD1 or TRBD2 (5 bases each). Trimming took off 5 bases at V and 2 bases at J, with 10 bases between the two ends. The CDR3 totals 13 residues. Per the germline V gene, CDR1 is SGHTA and CDR2 is FQGNSA.

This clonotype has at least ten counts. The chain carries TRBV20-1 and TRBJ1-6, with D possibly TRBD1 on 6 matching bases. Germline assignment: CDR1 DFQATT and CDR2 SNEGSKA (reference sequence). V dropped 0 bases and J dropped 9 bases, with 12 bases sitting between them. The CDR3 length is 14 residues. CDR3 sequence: CSARDWGAASPLHF. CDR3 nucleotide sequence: TGCAGTGCTAGAGATTGGGGGGCGGCTTCACCCCTCCACTTT.

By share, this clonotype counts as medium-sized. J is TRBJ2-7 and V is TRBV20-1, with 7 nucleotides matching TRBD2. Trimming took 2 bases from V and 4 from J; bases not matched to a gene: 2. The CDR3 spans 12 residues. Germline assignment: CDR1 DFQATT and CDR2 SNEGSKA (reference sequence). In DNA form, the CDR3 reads TGCAGTGCTAGACTAGCGGAATACGAGCAGTACTTC. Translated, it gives CSARLAEYEQYF.

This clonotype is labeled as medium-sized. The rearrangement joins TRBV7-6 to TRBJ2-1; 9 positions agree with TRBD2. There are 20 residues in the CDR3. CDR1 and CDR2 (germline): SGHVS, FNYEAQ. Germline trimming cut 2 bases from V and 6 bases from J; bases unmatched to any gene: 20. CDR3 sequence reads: CASSLFGGLRGGLSRNEQFF. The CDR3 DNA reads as TGTGCCAGCAGCTTATTCGGTGGATTGCGGGGGGGCCTTTCCCGCAATGAGCAGTTCTTC.

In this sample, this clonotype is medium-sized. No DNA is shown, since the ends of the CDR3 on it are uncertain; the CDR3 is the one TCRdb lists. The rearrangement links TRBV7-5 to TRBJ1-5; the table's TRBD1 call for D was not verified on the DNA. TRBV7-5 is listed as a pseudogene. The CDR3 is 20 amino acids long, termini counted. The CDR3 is CISVPEDGGTADYSNQPQHF.

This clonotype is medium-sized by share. The CDR3 is CASSLYNYGYTF. Here the CDR3 DNA reads TGTGCCAGCAGCTTATATAACTATGGCTACACCTTC. The rearrangement uses TRBV7-2 and TRBJ1-2, with D unresolved. Trimming took off 2 bases at V and 1 base at J, with 2 bases between the two ends. The V gene's germline CDR1 is SGHTA and CDR2 FQGNSA. The CDR3 length is 12 residues.